Detailed here is one TCR beta chain. Its matching antigen is unknown. This sample includes further DNA sequences coding for the same CDR3. This entry comes from a study of T cell responses to AZD1222 COVID-19 vaccine. The ends lost 1 base at V and 5 bases at J; junction bases unmatched: 3. CDR3 length equals 14 residues. From germline, CDR1 is SGHRS and CDR2 YFSETQ. Study observations and caveats: Repertoire samples came only from after the peak T cell response.

TCRdb's copy holds only in-frame clones and misses some; the assay was immunoSEQ multiplex PCR. The data show 95,000 to 150,000 clones, 80% to 90% seen once. The sample in question was peripheral blood, obtained on day 0 of AZD1222 vaccination. This chain links TRBV5-1 with TRBJ2-3; 8 bases align to TRBD2. The sequence came from an adult in good health. In nucleotides, the CDR3 is TGCGCCAGCAGCTTGACTAGCGGAGAAGATACGCAGTATTTT. Translated: CASSLTSGEDTQYF.